These 30 T cell receptor beta chains came from one sample sequenced in a study of blood T cell repertoires in COVID-19 (dated by TCRdb to 2020 to 2022). Preparation of the library involved the immunoSEQ multiplex PCR assay. The table was pulled from immuneACCESS by TCRdb, which kept in-frame rearrangements only. Such tables lose some clones; where checked, under half of the loss comes from unresolved V genes, and the rest has no known cause. The sample records 130,000 to 150,000 clones, 88% of which are singletons. Under 3% of the sample is taken by the ten largest. The sequenced sample consisted of peripheral blood. These receptors were collected from a human donor in a cohort sampled during active COVID-19.

The chain recombines TRBV27 with TRBJ2-1; 8 positions agree with TRBD1. V lost 3 bases to trimming and J lost 0 bases; unmatched junction nucleotides: 10. This CDR3 contains 18 residues. Germline assignment: CDR1 MNHEY and CDR2 SMNVEV (reference sequence). In DNA, the CDR3 is TGTGCCAGCAGTTTGGGGTTCGCAGGGGGCGCCTCCTACAATGAGCAGTTCTTC. Encoded protein: CASSLGFAGGASYNEQFF.

This chain joins TRBV30 and TRBJ1-2; D possibly corresponds to TRBD1 (6 bases). Trimming took off 1 base at V and 8 bases at J, with 14 bases between the two ends. Per germline, CDR1 GTSNPN and CDR2 SVGIG (reference sequence). The CDR3 contains 13 residues. The CDR3 DNA is TGTGCCTGGAGTGATGGCAGGGGCGGCGGCTACACCTTC. Translated: CAWSDGRGGGYTF.

This clone turned up a few times. This chain uses TRBV19 with TRBJ1-2, with D tentatively TRBD1 (6 bases). Germline V gene lookup returns CDR1 LNHDA and CDR2 SQIVND (reference sequence). CDR3 length: 16 amino acids. V lost 3 bases to trimming and J lost 5 bases, with 19 bases between them. The CDR3 region is CASSILSRGPEYGYTF. CDR3 DNA: TGTGCCAGTAGTATTCTGAGCAGGGGTCCGGAGTATGGCTACACCTTC.

The chain has TRBV5-1 and TRBJ2-1; 7 bases agree with TRBD2. Germline CDR1 is SGHRS and CDR2 is YFSETQ. With V trimmed by 3 bases and J by 4 bases, 13 bases remained unmatched. This CDR3 has 17 amino acids. In DNA, the CDR3 is TGCGCCAGCAGCTCGGGGTTAGCGGGCGATGAGTACAATGAGCAGTTCTTC. It yields the protein CASSSGLAGDEYNEQFF.

The chain uses TRBV11-3 and TRBJ2-5, with a weak D call TRBD2 (6 bases). The CDR3 runs 17 residues. Germline values: CDR1 SGHNT, CDR2 YENEEA. Trimming took 3 bases from V and 4 from J, leaving 21 bases between them. CDR3 sequence (DNA): TGTGCCAGCAGCTTTGGGCTAGGAGGGGCGTCTGGAGAGACCCAGTACTTC. Amino acids: CASSFGLGGASGETQYF.

The rearrangement joins TRBV4-2 to TRBJ2-7, with D perhaps TRBD1 (6 bases). CDR1 is LGHNA and CDR2 is YNFKEQ in the germline V gene. The CDR3 is 14 amino acids. V was clipped by 4 bases and J by 3 bases, with 13 bases between them. In nucleotides, the CDR3 is TGTGCCAGCAGCCGGACGGGGACAAACTACGAGCAGTACTTC. Its translation is CASSRTGTNYEQYF.

The CDR3 spells CASSDGQGAYNSPLHF. The CDR3 DNA reads as TGTGCCAGCAGCGACGGACAGGGCGCCTATAATTCACCCCTCCACTTT. The chain combines TRBV9 with TRBJ1-6, with 8 bases that match TRBD1. The CDR3 has 16 amino acids. Germline V lookup: CDR1 SGDLS, CDR2 YYNGEE. V shed 3 bases and J 2 bases; nucleotides not matched to a gene: 4.

V gene TRBV14 combines with J gene TRBJ1-3, with D tentatively TRBD1 (6 bases). This CDR3 contains 14 residues. Germline V gene data show CDR1 as SGHDN and CDR2 as FVKESK. Trimming cost V 5 bases and J 2 bases, with 10 bases left between them. CDR3 amino acids: CASSIQGPGNTIYF. The CDR3 nucleotides read TGTGCCAGCAGCATCCAGGGGCCTGGAAACACCATATATTTT.

The rearrangement links TRBV27 to TRBJ1-1; 8 nucleotides line up with TRBD1. Germline CDR1 and CDR2: MNHEY and SMNVEV (reference sequence). The CDR3 is made up of 17 amino acids. V shed 6 bases and J 0 bases; nucleotides not matched to a gene: 12. The DNA for the CDR3 is TGTGCCAGCAGCCCTCCAGGGGGCGAGAGGATGAACACTGAAGCTTTCTTT. Its protein is CASSPPGGERMNTEAFF.

The rearrangement uses TRBV7-2 and TRBJ1-3; D is unresolved. CDR1 SGHTA and CDR2 FQGNSA come from the germline V gene. The CDR3 contains 16 residues. V was trimmed by 6 bases and J by 0 bases, leaving 15 bases between them. The CDR3 DNA reads as TGTGCCAGCAGTATAAGTAGTCCACGCTCTGGAAACACCATATATTTT. The encoded protein is CASSISSPRSGNTIYF.

This rearrangement joins TRBV3-1 (or the pseudogene TRBV3-2) to TRBJ2-3, with 9 bases identical to TRBD2. In germline, CDR1 is LGHDT, CDR2 YNNKEL (reference sequence). The V gene end was trimmed by 0 bases and the J gene end by 2 bases; junction bases not matched to a gene: 9. The CDR3 spans 18 residues. The CDR3 nucleotides are TGTGCCAGCAGCCAAGATATAGGCGCGGGAGGGCCCACAGATACGCAGTATTTT. It codes for CASSQDIGAGGPTDTQYF.

CDR3 region: CASSFGAGQGTYNEQFF. CDR3 nucleotides: TGTGCCAGCAGTTTTGGGGCCGGACAGGGAACCTACAATGAGCAGTTCTTC. The chain combines TRBV6-2 or TRBV6-3 with TRBJ2-1; TRBD1 matches 8 bases. The CDR3 loop spans 17 amino acids. The V gene end was trimmed by 4 bases and the J gene end by 2 bases; junction bases not matched to a gene: 10. Germline CDR1 MNHEY, CDR2 SVGEGT.

The chain is built from TRBV5-1 and TRBJ2-7; the D gene is possibly TRBD2 (5 bases). The V end was cut by 4 bases, the J end by 2 bases, with 19 bases between. CDR3 size: 16 residues. Germline-derived CDR1 and CDR2 are SGHRS and YFSETQ. The CDR3 spells CASSPRIVGDTYEQYF. The DNA for the CDR3 is TGCGCCAGCAGCCCGCGGATTGTGGGAGATACCTACGAGCAGTACTTC. Filled out from reference TRBV5-1 and TRBJ2-7, the complete variable domain reads KAGVTQTPRYLIKTRGQQVTLSCSPISGHRSVSWYQQTPGQGLQFLFEYFSETQRNKGNFPGRFSGRQFSNSRSEMNVSTLELGDSALYLCASSPRIVGDTYEQYFGPGTRLTVT.

The chain couples TRBV18 to TRBJ2-7, with D perhaps TRBD1 (6 bases). The CDR3 length is 16 residues. V was clipped by 3 bases and J by 7 bases, with 22 bases between them. Germline loops: CDR1 KGHSH, CDR2 LQKENI. CDR3 coding DNA: TGTGCCAGCTCACCCCTAACCGGGACCTCTCAGGGGGAGCAGTACTTC. This translates into CASSPLTGTSQGEQYF.

The chain joins TRBV7-3 to TRBJ2-1; 8 bases match TRBD2. Germline V CDR1 and CDR2: SGHTA, FQGTGA. The junction had 4 bases not matched to a gene; V was cut back by 5 bases and J by 10 bases. The CDR3 spans 12 residues. The chain's CDR3 is CASSPTGGEQFF. CDR3 DNA: TGTGCCAGCAGCCCCACGGGGGGGGAGCAGTTCTTC.

The chain joins TRBV7-8 to TRBJ1-6, with D possibly TRBD1 on 5 matching bases. Trimming left V 1 base short and J 14 bases short, with 6 bases between. Germline CDR1 and CDR2: SGHVS and FQNEAQ. There are 11 residues in the CDR3. CDR3 amino acids: CASSLGRALHF. DNA of the CDR3: TGTGCCAGCAGCTTAGGCAGGGCCCTCCACTTT.

The V and J genes are TRBV19 and TRBJ2-3; 7 bases match TRBD2. Germline-derived CDR1 and CDR2 are LNHDA and SQIVND (reference sequence). The CDR3 contains 12 residues. Trimming at V came to 4 bases and at J to 5 bases, leaving 0 bases not matched to a gene. CDR3 in DNA: TGTGCCAGTAGTAGCGGGGGAGATACGCAGTATTTT. It encodes CASSSGGDTQYF. The entire variable domain, with the rest obtained from reference TRBV19 and TRBJ2-3, is as follows: DGGITQSPKYLFRKEGQNVTLSCEQNLNHDAMYWYRQDPGQGLRLIYYSQIVNDFQKGDIAEGYSVSREKKESFPLTVTSAQKNPTAFYLCASSSGGDTQYFGPGTRLTVL.

The V and J genes are TRBV7-9 and TRBJ1-6; 8 nucleotides agree with TRBD1. V trimming: 4 bases; J trimming: 6 bases; junction bases outside the gene matches: 8. The CDR3 spans 16 residues. Germline V gives CDR1 SEHNR, CDR2 FQNEAQ (reference sequence). CDR3 DNA sequence: TGTGCCAGCAGCTCACACGAGACAGGGGTTAATTCACCCCTCCACTTT. The encoded protein is CASSSHETGVNSPLHF.

This chain joins TRBV5-4 and TRBJ2-5; TRBD2 matches 11 bases. Germline V gene lookup returns CDR1 SGHNT and CDR2 YYREEE (reference sequence). The CDR3 runs to 15 residues. After removal of 3 bases from V and 7 bases from J, the junction contained 8 bases not matched to a gene. DNA for the CDR3: TGTGCCAGCAGCTGGTCGGGCCTAGCGGGAGGGACCCAGTACTTC. It yields the protein CASSWSGLAGGTQYF.

This clone appeared a single time. This rearrangement joins TRBV3-1 (or the pseudogene TRBV3-2) to TRBJ2-5; a possible D gene is TRBD1 (5 bases). V shed 5 bases and J shed 1 base, with 11 bases lying between them. This CDR3 is built from 14 residues. CDR1 is LGHDT and CDR2 is YNNKEL in the germline V gene (reference sequence). CDR3 protein: CASSSTGVQETQYF. CDR3 bases: TGTGCCAGCAGCTCTACAGGTGTCCAAGAGACCCAGTACTTC.

The chain couples TRBV7-3 to TRBJ2-3; D not certain. The CDR3 length is 13 residues. Looked up from germline, CDR1 is SGHTA and CDR2 is FQGTGA. The V end lost 5 bases, the J end lost 6 bases, and 12 bases lay between the germline ends. For the CDR3, the DNA is TGTGCCAGCAGCGTACAGCCGAGCGATACGCAGTATTTT. Its protein is CASSVQPSDTQYF.

V usage is TRBV18 and J usage is TRBJ1-5, with 9 nucleotides matching TRBD1. The CDR3 is made up of 15 amino acids. Germline CDR1 reads KGHSH; CDR2 reads LQKENI. With V trimmed by 5 bases and J by 2 bases, 4 bases remained unmatched. The CDR3 spells CASSADRGRNQPQHF. The CDR3 nucleotides read TGTGCCAGCTCAGCGGACAGGGGACGCAATCAGCCCCAGCATTTT. Variable domain in full (rest from reference TRBV18 and TRBJ1-5): NAGVMQNPRHLVRRRGQEARLRCSPMKGHSHVYWYRQLPEEGLKFMVYLQKENIIDESGMPKERFSAEFPKEGPSILRIQQVVRGDSAAYFCASSADRGRNQPQHFGDGTRLSIL.

This clone came up once. The V gene is TRBV27, the J gene TRBJ2-2; 7 bases align to TRBD1. Germline CDR1 is MNHEY and CDR2 is SMNVEV (reference sequence). V was clipped by 2 bases and J by 0 bases; unmatched bases: 6. This CDR3 has 17 amino acids. The CDR3 DNA is TGTGCCAGCAGTTTACAAAGAGACAGGGCGAACACCGGGGAGCTGTTTTTT. Its translation is CASSLQRDRANTGELFF.

The chain employs TRBV5-1 and TRBJ2-7; D is unclear. The CDR3 runs to 14 residues. Germline V gene data show CDR1 as SGHRS and CDR2 as YFSETQ. V dropped 0 bases and J dropped 0 bases, with 7 bases sitting between them. The chain's CDR3 is CASSLVTNSYEQYF. Here the CDR3 DNA reads TGCGCCAGCAGCTTGGTTACAAACTCCTACGAGCAGTACTTC. Looking up the rest from reference TRBV5-1 and TRBJ2-7 gives the full variable domain: KAGVTQTPRYLIKTRGQQVTLSCSPISGHRSVSWYQQTPGQGLQFLFEYFSETQRNKGNFPGRFSGRQFSNSRSEMNVSTLELGDSALYLCASSLVTNSYEQYFGPGTRLTVT.

This chain connects TRBV28 to TRBJ1-1; D gene unclear. Trimming stripped 1 base from V and 5 bases from J, with 11 bases between. The CDR3 extends over 14 amino acids. The V gene's germline CDR1 is MDHEN and CDR2 SYDVKM. The CDR3 region is CASSLLVARTEAFF. DNA for the CDR3: TGTGCCAGCAGTTTATTGGTGGCACGAACTGAAGCTTTCTTT.

The chain uses TRBV10-3 and TRBJ2-2; 8 nucleotides match TRBD2. The CDR3 totals 16 residues. The germline V gene has CDR1 ENHRY and CDR2 SYGVKD. With 5 bases clipped from V and 2 bases from J, the junction kept 7 bases outside the gene matches. The CDR3 DNA is TGTGCCATCAGTCCCACCGGGACTAGAAACACCGGGGAGCTGTTTTTT. Its protein product is CAISPTGTRNTGELFF.

This sequence joins TRBV7-9 and TRBJ1-2; 10 bases line up with TRBD1. J was trimmed by 3 bases and V by 4 bases; bases with no gene match: 5. This CDR3 comprises 15 residues. Germline V gene data show CDR1 as SEHNR and CDR2 as FQNEAQ (reference sequence). The CDR3 sequence: CASSSGTGVDYGYTF. As DNA, the CDR3 is TGTGCCAGCAGCTCCGGGACAGGGGTGGACTATGGCTACACCTTC.

This chain links TRBV7-6 with TRBJ1-6; tentatively, D is TRBD1 (6 bases). This CDR3 is 15 amino acids long. With 1 base removed from V and 5 bases from J, the gap between germline ends came to 9 bases. Germline V lookup: CDR1 SGHVS, CDR2 FNYEAQ. The CDR3 protein is CASSLGPGDNSPLHF. The DNA for the CDR3 is TGTGCCAGCAGCTTAGGTCCAGGGGATAATTCACCCCTCCACTTT.

The J gene is TRBJ2-3, the V gene TRBV28, with D perhaps TRBD2 (5 bases). The V gene lost 2 bases and the J gene lost 3 bases, with 9 bases spanning the gap. The CDR3 has 14 residues. Germline V lookup: CDR1 MDHEN, CDR2 SYDVKM. Here the CDR3 reads CASSLGLATDTQYF. CDR3 sequence (DNA): TGTGCCAGCAGTTTAGGGTTAGCGACAGATACGCAGTATTTT.

The chain has TRBV15 and TRBJ2-7; D gene uncertain. The CDR3 contains 15 residues. Germline V gene lookup returns CDR1 LNHNV and CDR2 YYDKDF (reference sequence). V shed 1 base and J shed 1 base, with 11 bases lying between them. Here the CDR3 reads CATSRGGLWSYEQYF. The CDR3 nucleotides read TGTGCCACCAGCAGAGGTGGGCTATGGTCCTACGAGCAGTACTTC. Filled out from reference TRBV15 and TRBJ2-7, the complete variable domain reads DAMVIQNPRYQVTQFGKPVTLSCSQTLNHNVMYWYQQKSSQAPKLLFHYYDKDFNNEADTPDNFQSRRPNTSFCFLDIRSPGLGDTAMYLCATSRGGLWSYEQYFGPGTRLTVT.